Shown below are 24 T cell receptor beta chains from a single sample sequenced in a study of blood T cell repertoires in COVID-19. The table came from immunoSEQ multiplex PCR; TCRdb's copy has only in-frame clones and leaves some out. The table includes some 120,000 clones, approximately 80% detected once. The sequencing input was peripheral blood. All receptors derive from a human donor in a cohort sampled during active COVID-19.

This CDR3 reads CAISESTREGSPLHF. The CDR3 DNA sequence: TGTGCCATCAGTGAGTCCACTCGGGAGGGCTCACCCCTCCACTTT. This chain connects TRBV10-3 to TRBJ1-6, with D unresolved. This CDR3 is 15 amino acids long. Looked up from germline, CDR1 is ENHRY and CDR2 is SYGVKD. Deletions cut 0 bases from V and 10 bases from J, with 13 bases between.

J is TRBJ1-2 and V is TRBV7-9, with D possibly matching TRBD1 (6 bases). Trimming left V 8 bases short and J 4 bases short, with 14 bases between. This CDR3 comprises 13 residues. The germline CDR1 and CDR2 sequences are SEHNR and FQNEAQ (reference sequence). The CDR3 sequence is CASEPTGLYGYTF. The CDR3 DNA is TGTGCCAGCGAACCGACAGGCCTCTATGGCTACACCTTC.

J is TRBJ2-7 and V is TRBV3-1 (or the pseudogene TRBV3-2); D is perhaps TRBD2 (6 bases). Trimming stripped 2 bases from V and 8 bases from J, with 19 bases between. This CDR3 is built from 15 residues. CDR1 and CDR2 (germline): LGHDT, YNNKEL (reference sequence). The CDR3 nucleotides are TGTGCCAGCAGCCAATTACGGGACTTCACTAACAAGCAGTACTTC. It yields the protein CASSQLRDFTNKQYF.

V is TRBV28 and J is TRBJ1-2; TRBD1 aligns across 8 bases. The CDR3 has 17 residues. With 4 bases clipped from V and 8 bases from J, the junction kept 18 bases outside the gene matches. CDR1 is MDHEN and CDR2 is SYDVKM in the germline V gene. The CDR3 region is CASSSLGQGNMRGGYTF. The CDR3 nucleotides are TGTGCCAGCAGTTCCCTTGGACAGGGCAATATGAGGGGAGGCTACACCTTC.

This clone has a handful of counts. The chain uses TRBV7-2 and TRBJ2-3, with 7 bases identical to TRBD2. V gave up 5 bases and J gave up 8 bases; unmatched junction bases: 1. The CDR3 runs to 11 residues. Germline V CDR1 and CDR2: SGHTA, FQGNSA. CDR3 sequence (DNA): TGTGCCAGCAGCACGGGAGGTACGCAGTATTTT. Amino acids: CASSTGGTQYF. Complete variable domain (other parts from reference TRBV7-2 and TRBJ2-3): GAGVSQSPSNKVTEKGKDVELRCDPISGHTALYWYRQSLGQGLEFLIYFQGNSAPDKSGLPSDRFSAERTGGSVSTLTIQRTQQEDSAVYLCASSTGGTQYFGPGTRLTVL.

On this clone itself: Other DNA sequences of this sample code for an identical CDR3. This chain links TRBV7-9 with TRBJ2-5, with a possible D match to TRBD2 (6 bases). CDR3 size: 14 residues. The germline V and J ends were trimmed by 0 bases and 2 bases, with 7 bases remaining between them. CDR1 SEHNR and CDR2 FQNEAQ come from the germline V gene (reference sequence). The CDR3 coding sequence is TGTGCCAGCAGCTTAGCGGGGGGACAAGAGACCCAGTACTTC. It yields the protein CASSLAGGQETQYF.

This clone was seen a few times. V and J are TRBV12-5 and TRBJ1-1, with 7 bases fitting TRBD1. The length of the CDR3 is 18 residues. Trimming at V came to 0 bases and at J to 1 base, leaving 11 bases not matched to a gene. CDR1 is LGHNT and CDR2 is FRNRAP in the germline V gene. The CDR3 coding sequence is TGTGCTAGTGGTTTGGTACTAGGCAGGGGGGATGCGAACACTGAAGCTTTCTTT. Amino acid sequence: CASGLVLGRGDANTEAFF.

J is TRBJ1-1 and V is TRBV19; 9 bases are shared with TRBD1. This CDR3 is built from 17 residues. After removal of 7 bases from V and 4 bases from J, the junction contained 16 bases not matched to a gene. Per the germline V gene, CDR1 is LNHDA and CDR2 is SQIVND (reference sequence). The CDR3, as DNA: TGTGCCAGTACCATAAAGGGGGACAGGGCGTACGGCACTGAAGCTTTCTTT. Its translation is CASTIKGDRAYGTEAFF.

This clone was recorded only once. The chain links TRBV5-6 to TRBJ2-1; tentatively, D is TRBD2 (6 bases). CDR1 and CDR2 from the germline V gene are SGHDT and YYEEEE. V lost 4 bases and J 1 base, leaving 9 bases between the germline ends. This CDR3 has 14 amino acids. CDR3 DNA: TGTGCCAGCAGCAGACTAGGTTCCTACAATGAGCAGTTCTTC. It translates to CASSRLGSYNEQFF. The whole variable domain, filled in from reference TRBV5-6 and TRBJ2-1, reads DAGVTQSPTHLIKTRGQQVTLRCSPKSGHDTVSWYQQALGQGPQFIFQYYEEEERQRGNFPDRFSGHQFPNYSSELNVNALLLGDSALYLCASSRLGSYNEQFFGPGTRLTVL.

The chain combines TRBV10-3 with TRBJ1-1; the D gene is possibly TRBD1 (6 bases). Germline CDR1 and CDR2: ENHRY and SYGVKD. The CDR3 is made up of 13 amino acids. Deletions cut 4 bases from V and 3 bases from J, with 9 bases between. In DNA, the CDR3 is TGTGCCATCAGTGTAGGGGGGGACACTGAAGCTTTCTTT. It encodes CAISVGGDTEAFF.

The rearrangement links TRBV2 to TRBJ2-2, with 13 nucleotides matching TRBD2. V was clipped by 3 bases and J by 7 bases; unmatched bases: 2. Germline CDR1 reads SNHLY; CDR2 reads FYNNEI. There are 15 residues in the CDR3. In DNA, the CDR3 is TGTGCCAGCAGTGACGGACTAGCGGGAGTCGGGGAGCTGTTTTTT. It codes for CASSDGLAGVGELFF. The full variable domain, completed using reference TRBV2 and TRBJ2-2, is EPEVTQTPSHQVTQMGQEVILRCVPISNHLYFYWYRQILGQKVEFLVSFYNNEISEKSEIFDDQFSVERPDGSNFTLKIRSTKLEDSAMYFCASSDGLAGVGELFFGEGSRLTVL.

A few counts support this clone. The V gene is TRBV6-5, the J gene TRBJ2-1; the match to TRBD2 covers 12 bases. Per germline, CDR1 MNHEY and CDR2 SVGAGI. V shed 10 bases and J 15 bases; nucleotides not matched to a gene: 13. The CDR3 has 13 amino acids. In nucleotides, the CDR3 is TGTGCCACCCTAACTCTAGCGGGAGGGCCGTCGTTCTTC. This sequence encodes CATLTLAGGPSFF.

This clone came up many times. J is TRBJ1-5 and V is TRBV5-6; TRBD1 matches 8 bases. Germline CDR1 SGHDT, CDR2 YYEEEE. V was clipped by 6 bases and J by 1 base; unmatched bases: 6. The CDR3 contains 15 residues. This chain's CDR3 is CASNHRGLSNQPQHF. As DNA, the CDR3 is TGTGCCAGCAACCACAGGGGGTTAAGCAATCAGCCCCAGCATTTT. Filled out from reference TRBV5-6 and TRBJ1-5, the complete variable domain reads DAGVTQSPTHLIKTRGQQVTLRCSPKSGHDTVSWYQQALGQGPQFIFQYYEEEERQRGNFPDRFSGHQFPNYSSELNVNALLLGDSALYLCASNHRGLSNQPQHFGDGTRLSIL.

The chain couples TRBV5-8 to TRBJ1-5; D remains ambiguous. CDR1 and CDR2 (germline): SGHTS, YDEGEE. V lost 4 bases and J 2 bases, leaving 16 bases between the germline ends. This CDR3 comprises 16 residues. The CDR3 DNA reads TGTGCCAGCAGCAACTTCGAATTCCGGGGCAATCAGCCCCAGCATTTT. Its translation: CASSNFEFRGNQPQHF.

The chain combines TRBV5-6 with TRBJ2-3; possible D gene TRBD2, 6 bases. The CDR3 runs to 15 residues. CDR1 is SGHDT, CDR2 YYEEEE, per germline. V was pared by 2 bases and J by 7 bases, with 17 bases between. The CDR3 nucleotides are TGTGCCAGCAGCTTACGGCGGGGTAGCTGGAATACGCAGTATTTT. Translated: CASSLRRGSWNTQYF. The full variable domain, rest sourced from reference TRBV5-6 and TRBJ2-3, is DAGVTQSPTHLIKTRGQQVTLRCSPKSGHDTVSWYQQALGQGPQFIFQYYEEEERQRGNFPDRFSGHQFPNYSSELNVNALLLGDSALYLCASSLRRGSWNTQYFGPGTRLTVL.

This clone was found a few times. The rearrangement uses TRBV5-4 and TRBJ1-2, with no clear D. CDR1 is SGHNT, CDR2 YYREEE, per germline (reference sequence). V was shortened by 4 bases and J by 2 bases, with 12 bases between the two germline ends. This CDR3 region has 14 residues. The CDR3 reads CASSQPTGNYGYTF. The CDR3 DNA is TGTGCCAGCAGCCAACCGACGGGAAACTATGGCTACACCTTC.

The CDR3 loop reads CASEVAGVFYEQYF. The CDR3 DNA reads as TGTGCCAGCGAGGTGGCAGGGGTTTTTTACGAGCAGTACTTC. V usage is TRBV2 and J usage is TRBJ2-7; D is possibly TRBD1 (6 bases). Trimming took 8 bases from V and 4 from J, leaving 18 bases between them. This CDR3 is 14 amino acids long. Germline CDR1 SNHLY, CDR2 FYNNEI.

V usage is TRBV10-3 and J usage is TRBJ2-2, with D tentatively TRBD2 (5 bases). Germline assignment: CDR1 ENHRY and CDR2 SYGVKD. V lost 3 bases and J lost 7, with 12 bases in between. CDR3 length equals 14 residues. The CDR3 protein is CAISDRGSGGELFF. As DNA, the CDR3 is TGTGCCATCAGTGACCGGGGTAGTGGCGGGGAGCTGTTTTTT.

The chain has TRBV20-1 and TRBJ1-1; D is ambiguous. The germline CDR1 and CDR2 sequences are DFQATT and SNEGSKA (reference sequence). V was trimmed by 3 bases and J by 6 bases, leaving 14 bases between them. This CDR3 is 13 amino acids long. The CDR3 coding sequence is TGCAGTGCTAGTAATCCGGGAACTCCTGAAGCTTTCTTT. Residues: CSASNPGTPEAFF.

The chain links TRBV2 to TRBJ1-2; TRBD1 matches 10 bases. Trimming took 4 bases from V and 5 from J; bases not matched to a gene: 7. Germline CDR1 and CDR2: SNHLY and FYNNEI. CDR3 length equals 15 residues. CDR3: CASSVYPGQGYGYTF. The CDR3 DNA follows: TGTGCCAGCAGTGTTTACCCGGGACAGGGGTATGGCTACACCTTC.

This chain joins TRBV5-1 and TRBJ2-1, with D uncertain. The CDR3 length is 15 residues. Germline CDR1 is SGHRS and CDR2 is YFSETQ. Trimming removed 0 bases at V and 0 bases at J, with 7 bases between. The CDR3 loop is CASSLVAFSYNEQFF. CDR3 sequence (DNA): TGCGCCAGCAGCTTGGTCGCGTTCTCCTACAATGAGCAGTTCTTC.

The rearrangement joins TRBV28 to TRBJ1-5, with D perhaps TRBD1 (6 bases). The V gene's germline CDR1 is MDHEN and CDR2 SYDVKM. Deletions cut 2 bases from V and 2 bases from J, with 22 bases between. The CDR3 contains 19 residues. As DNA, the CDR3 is TGTGCCAGCAGTTTACGACGCCAGGGGCCGGGATATCGCAATCAGCCCCAGCATTTT. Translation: CASSLRRQGPGYRNQPQHF.

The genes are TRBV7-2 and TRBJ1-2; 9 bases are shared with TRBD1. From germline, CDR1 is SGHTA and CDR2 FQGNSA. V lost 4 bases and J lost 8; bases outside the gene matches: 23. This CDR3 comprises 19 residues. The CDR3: CASSSIQMNIRDRERGYTF. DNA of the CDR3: TGTGCCAGCAGCTCGATACAGATGAACATCCGGGACAGGGAGCGCGGCTACACCTTC.

The CDR3 is CAWSGQGYSPLHF. In DNA form, the CDR3 reads TGTGCCTGGAGTGGACAGGGTTACTCACCCCTCCACTTT. The chain joins TRBV30 to TRBJ1-6; 7 bases are shared with TRBD1. V lost 1 base and J lost 10; bases outside the gene matches: 4. CDR3 length: 13 amino acids. Looked up from germline, CDR1 is GTSNPN and CDR2 is SVGIG (reference sequence).